These T cell receptor beta chains were read from a single sample in a study of blood T cells in healthy people across ages. One entry per CDR3 protein results from TCRdb running MiXCR on the 5' RACE reads. Of around 650,000 distinct CDR3 sequences in the sample, 32% were seen once. Input material: blood. These receptors were obtained from an elderly woman in good health. The CDR3 runs from the conserved cysteine through the conserved F or W. Fields, in order: J gene, V gene, CDR3 protein.

TRBJ2-7 TRBV7-2 CASSQTSGSLSYEQYF
TRBJ2-7 TRBV7-2 CASSLSTVVYEQYF
TRBJ2-5 TRBV13 CASSFSTGLETQYF
TRBJ2-7 TRBV7-2 CASSSRTGGEEQYF
TRBJ2-3 TRBV20-1 CSASGLSSSTDTQYF
TRBJ1-2 TRBV24-1 CATSGQGANYGYTF
TRBJ1-5 TRBV5-1 CASSLLGVDQPQHF
TRBJ2-1 TRBV29-1 CSVGTSGKRNEQFF
TRBJ1-2 TRBV14 CASSEIRGNYGYTF
TRBJ1-5 TRBV4-2 CASSQTTRGTVRDQPQHF
TRBJ2-7 TRBV20-1 CSASLPPRLAGRNEQYF
. TRBV11-2 CASSPKVIYEQYF
TRBJ1-5 TRBV7-9 CASSQGRGYSNQPQHF
TRBJ2-3 TRBV30 CAWRSSATSTDTQYF
TRBJ1-2 TRBV3-1 CASSQGGANYGYTF
TRBJ1-2 TRBV10-3 CAISENGGGGYTF
TRBJ2-5 TRBV29-1 CSVGNLETQYF
TRBJ2-4 TRBV28 CASSQQGAGYF
TRBJ1-1 TRBV29-1 CSVGSRAENTEAFF
TRBJ1-2 TRBV6-2/TRBV6-3 CASRSAVAGSLYGYTF
TRBJ2-2 TRBV27 CASARTGELFF
TRBJ1-1 TRBV7-3 CASSSTWNTEAFF
TRBJ2-3 TRBV24-1 CATSETGLAADTQYF
TRBJ1-5 TRBV19 CASTWDTGNQPQHF
TRBJ1-5 TRBV27 CASSERDNDQPQHF
TRBJ2-4 TRBV20-1 CSAPSSDLAKNIQYF
TRBJ1-3 TRBV20-1 CSARGDRGHTIYF
TRBJ2-3 TRBV5-1 CASSLEIASTDTQYF
TRBJ1-1 TRBV13 CASSTQTLDRATEAFF
TRBJ2-7 TRBV12-3/TRBV12-4 CASSFSRAQDEQYF
TRBJ2-1 TRBV20-1 CSARGAIYNEQFF
TRBJ1-2 TRBV4-2 CVSSRLREGDGYTF
TRBJ2-3 TRBV4-1 CASSPWDRNTDTQYF
TRBJ2-3 TRBV4-2 CASSRGSGGSTDTQYF
TRBJ2-5 TRBV20-1 CSARDLASGGTLRETQYF
TRBJ2-1 TRBV27 CASTFLSLSSGGAWYNEQFF
TRBJ2-7 TRBV11-1 CASSFGQDPTYEQYF
TRBJ2-7 TRBV20-1 CSARDGTGGLAGNSYEQYF
TRBJ1-2 TRBV5-1 CASSYMDRFGYTF
TRBJ2-6 TRBV5-1 CASSSGQGALPAGANVLTF